These 25 T cell receptor beta chains were all obtained from the same sample, sequenced in a study of blood T cell repertoires in COVID-19. Assay: immunoSEQ multiplex PCR; the TCRdb copy retains only in-frame clones and omits some. The profile shows about 150,000 clones, over 80% of them singletons. Material for sequencing was peripheral blood. These TCRs come from a man older than 75 with acute or convalescent COVID-19.

The chain's CDR3 is CASSYPQGAGYTF. The CDR3 nucleotides read TGTGCCAGCAGCTACCCACAGGGGGCAGGCTACACCTTC. The J gene is TRBJ1-2, the V gene TRBV5-4; 9 bases line up with TRBD1. The ends lost 3 bases at V and 8 bases at J; junction bases unmatched: 5. The CDR3 is 13 residues long. Germline lookup yields CDR1 SGHNT and CDR2 YYREEE (reference sequence).

This chain links TRBV7-9 with TRBJ2-1; D may be TRBD2 (6 bases). The ends were cut back, 8 bases at V and 5 bases at J, with 19 bases in the middle. The CDR3 totals 15 residues. Germline V gives CDR1 SEHNR, CDR2 FQNEAQ (reference sequence). The CDR3 reads CASGDGRELHNEQFF. The CDR3 DNA reads TGTGCCAGCGGCGACGGACGGGAGCTGCACAATGAGCAGTTCTTC.

A few counts support this clone. The chain uses TRBV5-4 and TRBJ2-2; 10 bases are shared with TRBD2. Germline V gene data show CDR1 as SGHNT and CDR2 as YYREEE (reference sequence). Losses at the gene ends were 2 bases for V and 6 bases for J; bases not matched to a gene: 7. This CDR3 has 16 amino acids. CDR3 coding DNA: TGTGCCAGCAGCTTTTGGCTAGCGGGGGCAGCCGGGGAGCTGTTTTTT. Its protein is CASSFWLAGAAGELFF. Using reference TRBV5-4 and TRBJ2-2 for the parts outside the CDR3, the full variable domain is ETGVTQSPTHLIKTRGQQVTLRCSSQSGHNTVSWYQQALGQGPQFIFQYYREEENGRGNFPPRFSGLQFPNYSSELNVNALELDDSALYLCASSFWLAGAAGELFFGEGSRLTVL.

The rearrangement links TRBV3-1 (or the pseudogene TRBV3-2) to TRBJ1-1, with no clear D. Germline V gene lookup returns CDR1 LGHDT and CDR2 YNNKEL (reference sequence). This CDR3 region has 14 residues. Trimming pared 4 bases from V and 3 bases from J, leaving 12 bases between. CDR3 protein: CASSLFEQDTEAFF. The CDR3 region has the DNA TGTGCCAGCAGCCTTTTTGAGCAGGACACTGAAGCTTTCTTT.

The rearrangement uses TRBV21-1 and TRBJ2-2; the D segment call TRBD1 is taken from the table without a DNA check. TRBV21-1 is a documented pseudogene. This CDR3 comprises 17 residues. DNA for the CDR3: TGTGCCAGCAGCAAAGCCCGAGACAGGGGATTCACCGGGGAGCTGTTTTTT. The encoded protein is CASSKARDRGFTGELFF.

The chain employs TRBV7-2 and TRBJ1-4; 7 bases are a match to TRBD1. The CDR3 contains 17 residues. Germline assignment: CDR1 SGHTA and CDR2 FQGNSA. Unmatched junction bases numbered 9, after V lost 5 bases and J lost 0 bases. CDR3 DNA sequence: TGTGCCAGCAGCCCGGGAAAGGACAGGACAACTAATGAAAAACTGTTTTTT. It yields the protein CASSPGKDRTTNEKLFF.

The V gene is TRBV3-1 (or the pseudogene TRBV3-2), the J gene TRBJ1-1; D is unclear. The CDR3 is made up of 14 amino acids. V lost 6 bases and J 4 bases, leaving 15 bases between the germline ends. Germline-derived CDR1 and CDR2 are LGHDT and YNNKEL (reference sequence). The CDR3 protein is CASRESGGSTEAFF. CDR3 DNA: TGTGCCAGCAGAGAATCCGGCGGGAGCACTGAAGCTTTCTTT.

The rearrangement links TRBV29-1 to TRBJ2-5; 8 positions agree with TRBD2. V lost 7 bases to trimming and J lost 7 bases; unmatched junction nucleotides: 8. The CDR3 has 12 residues. The germline gives CDR1 SQVTM, CDR2 ANQGSEA. CDR3 DNA: TGCAGCGAACTAGCGGCCCCCGGGACCCAGTACTTC. It is translated as CSELAAPGTQYF.

The genes are TRBV5-1 and TRBJ2-1; the D gene is possibly TRBD2 (6 bases). There are 16 residues in the CDR3. The V end lost 7 bases, the J end lost 0 bases, and 17 bases lay between the germline ends. CDR1 is SGHRS, CDR2 YFSETQ, per germline. The CDR3 is CASYALGGDSYNEQFF. DNA of the CDR3: TGCGCCAGCTACGCCCTCGGCGGGGACTCCTACAATGAGCAGTTCTTC.

This clone was recorded only once. The chain employs TRBV11-3 and TRBJ1-1; D might be TRBD1 (5 bases). The CDR3 contains 17 residues. The germline V and J ends were trimmed by 5 bases and 2 bases, with 21 bases remaining between them. CDR1 SGHNT and CDR2 YENEEA come from the germline V gene. The CDR3 is CASSPDQGMWINTEAFF. The CDR3 nucleotides read TGTGCCAGCAGCCCAGATCAGGGAATGTGGATTAACACTGAAGCTTTCTTT.

V gene TRBV5-1 combines with J gene TRBJ2-7; 8 nucleotides line up with TRBD1. CDR1 and CDR2 (germline): SGHRS, YFSETQ. The CDR3 extends over 14 amino acids. V was pared by 3 bases and J by 6 bases, with 8 bases of the junction left unmatched. The CDR3 DNA sequence: TGCGCCAGCAGCTCCTCAGGGGGCCATGGCGAGCAGTACTTC. Amino acid sequence: CASSSSGGHGEQYF.

The chain couples TRBV11-1 to TRBJ1-1; D gene uncertain. In germline, CDR1 is SGHAT, CDR2 FQDESV (reference sequence). The CDR3 consists of 13 residues. Trimming removed 3 bases at V and 0 bases at J, with 5 bases between. CDR3 nucleotides: TGTGCCAGCAGCTTGGGAGTGAACACTGAAGCTTTCTTT. Translating gives CASSLGVNTEAFF.

The chain links TRBV5-1 to TRBJ2-1; no clear D gene. Germline V gene sequence: CDR1 SGHRS, CDR2 YFSETQ. The CDR3 has 16 residues. The V and J ends lost 3 bases and 0 bases respectively, with 13 bases between them. CDR3 sequence (DNA): TGCGCCAGCAGCTCAGACGGCGGCGTCTCCTACAATGAGCAGTTCTTC. It yields the protein CASSSDGGVSYNEQFF.

Comment on this clone: Other nucleotide sequences from this sample produce the same CDR3. The V gene is TRBV28, the J gene TRBJ1-5, with TRBD1 as a possible D gene (5 bases). This CDR3 is 15 amino acids long. Germline V gene sequence: CDR1 MDHEN, CDR2 SYDVKM. V was clipped by 3 bases and J by 0 bases, with 9 bases between them. The CDR3 nucleotides are TGTGCCAGCAGTTTTGCAGGGTATAGCAATCAGCCCCAGCATTTT. Protein product: CASSFAGYSNQPQHF.

This clone appeared a single time. The V gene is TRBV19, the J gene TRBJ1-1; D remains ambiguous. The length of the CDR3 is 14 residues. CDR1 is LNHDA and CDR2 is SQIVND in the germline V gene (reference sequence). The V and J ends lost 9 bases and 6 bases respectively, with 20 bases between them. The CDR3 region has the DNA TGTGCCAGCCCATCACCCGCGGGCTTGCCTGAAGCTTTCTTT. Protein sequence: CASPSPAGLPEAFF.

This chain uses TRBV28 with TRBJ1-5, with D tentatively TRBD1 (6 bases). The V gene's germline CDR1 is MDHEN and CDR2 SYDVKM. Trimming left V 6 bases short and J 4 bases short, with 16 bases between. The CDR3 is 15 residues long. This CDR3 reads CASSKFRGGNQPQHF. The CDR3, as DNA: TGTGCCAGCAGCAAATTCAGGGGAGGGAATCAGCCCCAGCATTTT.

V gene TRBV2 combines with J gene TRBJ2-2, with a tentative D call TRBD2 (6 bases). The CDR3 loop spans 14 amino acids. V was clipped by 8 bases and J by 7 bases, with 17 bases between them. Germline lookup yields CDR1 SNHLY and CDR2 FYNNEI. CDR3 bases: TGTGCCAGCCATCGACTAGATAATAACGGGGAGCTGTTTTTT. It translates to CASHRLDNNGELFF.

CDR3 amino acids: CASSLTSGSHNEQFF. DNA for the CDR3: TGTGCCAGCAGCTTAACTTCCGGGAGCCACAATGAGCAGTTCTTC. The chain links TRBV7-3 to TRBJ2-1; D perhaps matches TRBD2 (6 bases). The length of the CDR3 is 15 residues. V was cut by 0 bases and J by 5 bases, with 11 bases left in between. From germline, CDR1 is SGHTA and CDR2 FQGTGA. Together with reference TRBV7-3 and TRBJ2-1, the CDR3 gives the full variable domain: GAGVSQTPSNKVTEKGKYVELRCDPISGHTALYWYRQSLGQGPEFLIYFQGTGAADDSGLPNDRFFAVRPEGSVSTLKIQRTERGDSAVYLCASSLTSGSHNEQFFGPGTRLTVL.

This clone was counted only a few times. The genes are TRBV9 and TRBJ2-1; 10 bases agree with TRBD2. This CDR3 comprises 16 residues. Trimming removed 4 bases from V and 0 bases from J; junction bases left unmatched: 4. CDR1 and CDR2 (germline): SGDLS, YYNGEE. CDR3 in DNA: TGTGCCAGCAGCAGAACTAGCGGGGTCTCCTACAATGAGCAGTTCTTC. It translates to CASSRTSGVSYNEQFF.

In the case of this clone: An end of the junction differs from the germline gene, which may be a read error. The chain has TRBV12-3 or TRBV12-4 and TRBJ1-2; D is undetermined. This CDR3 contains 12 residues. The CDR3 spells CASSFDPGIWIF. In DNA form, the CDR3 reads TGTGCCAGCAGTTTTGACCCCGGGATTTGGATCTTC.

This chain joins TRBV7-8 and TRBJ2-2; TRBD1 matches 10 bases. V shed 5 bases, J shed 4 bases, and the junction held 4 bases outside the gene matches. The CDR3 sequence is 15 residues long. CDR1 and CDR2 (germline): SGHVS, FQNEAQ. The CDR3 loop reads CASSTRDRGTGELFF. CDR3 sequence (DNA): TGTGCCAGCAGCACCCGGGACAGGGGCACCGGGGAGCTGTTTTTT. Together with reference TRBV7-8 and TRBJ2-2, the CDR3 gives the full variable domain: GAGVSQSPRYKVAKRGQDVALRCDPISGHVSLFWYQQALGQGPEFLTYFQNEAQLDKSGLPSDRFFAERPEGSVSTLKIQRTQQEDSAVYLCASSTRDRGTGELFFGEGSRLTVL.

The chain has TRBV20-1 and TRBJ2-7; the D gene is possibly TRBD1 (6 bases). There are 13 residues in the CDR3. Per the germline V gene, CDR1 is DFQATT and CDR2 is SNEGSKA (reference sequence). V was trimmed by 3 bases and J by 4 bases, leaving 13 bases between them. The CDR3 reads CSASLGQTYEQYF. The CDR3 coding sequence is TGCAGTGCTAGTCTCGGACAGACATACGAGCAGTACTTC.

V usage is TRBV9 and J usage is TRBJ2-1; D perhaps matches TRBD1 (8 bases). V was cut by 0 bases and J by 5 bases, with 12 bases left in between. CDR1 is SGDLS and CDR2 is YYNGEE in the germline V gene. The CDR3 spans 15 residues. CDR3 protein: CASSVEQGGHNEQFF. CDR3 bases: TGTGCCAGCAGCGTAGAACAGGGGGGGCACAATGAGCAGTTCTTC.

The chain carries TRBV18 and TRBJ2-7; 9 bases match TRBD1. The V gene's germline CDR1 is KGHSH and CDR2 LQKENI. CDR3 length equals 12 residues. V lost 6 bases to trimming and J lost 5 bases; unmatched junction nucleotides: 2. CDR3 in DNA: TGTGCCAGCTCGAGGGACAGGGACGAGCAGTACTTC. Translated, it gives CASSRDRDEQYF.

This clone was detected only once. This rearrangement joins TRBV5-1 to TRBJ2-3; D is unclear. The CDR3 has 16 residues. The germline gives CDR1 SGHRS, CDR2 YFSETQ. Between the trimmed V and J ends, which lost 4 bases and 2 bases, there was a span of 17 bases. The CDR3 is CASSPVVVPYTDTQYF. CDR3 nucleotides: TGCGCCAGCAGCCCTGTGGTAGTCCCTTACACAGATACGCAGTATTTT.